This entry lists 28 T cell receptor beta chains sequenced from one sample in a study of T cells after yellow fever vaccination. Via MiXCR, TCRdb re-called the 5' RACE reads, giving one row per CDR3 protein. The sample includes about 58,000 distinct CDR3 sequences, more than 5.5% of them seen just once. Sequenced material: CD8+ T cells sorted from PBMCs, taken on the day of the first yellow fever vaccination. The receptors derive from a man aged 18 to 30 who received the YFV17D yellow fever vaccine.

This clonotype has a count of ten or more. This chain connects TRBV11-2 to TRBJ2-1, with 11 bases matching TRBD2. The V and J ends lost 9 bases and 11 bases, in that order; junction bases with no gene match: 12. The CDR3 spans 14 residues. Germline values: CDR1 SGHAT, CDR2 FQNNGV. The CDR3 region is CASTASGGYPQQFF. CDR3 in DNA: TGTGCCAGTACCGCTAGCGGGGGGTACCCACAGCAGTTCTTC.

A few counts support this clonotype. V usage is TRBV20-1 and J usage is TRBJ2-7; D unclear. Trimming took 0 bases from V and 0 from J, leaving 9 bases between them. CDR1 and CDR2 (germline): DFQATT, SNEGSKA (reference sequence). The CDR3 extends over 14 amino acids. The chain's CDR3 is CSARDSRRSYEQYF. The CDR3 DNA is TGCAGTGCTAGAGACAGCCGCCGCTCCTACGAGCAGTACTTC.

The chain carries TRBV20-1 and TRBJ2-5; the match to TRBD2 covers 14 bases. V shed 5 bases, J shed 5 bases, and the junction held 10 bases outside the gene matches. Germline V gene lookup returns CDR1 DFQATT and CDR2 SNEGSKA (reference sequence). This CDR3 spans 16 amino acids. CDR3 protein: CSALRLAGGPWETQYF. The CDR3 DNA reads TGCAGTGCTTTACGACTAGCGGGGGGGCCGTGGGAGACCCAGTACTTC.

This clonotype was seen at least ten times. The chain combines TRBV4-1 with TRBJ2-3; D is tentatively TRBD1 or TRBD2 (5 bases each). The CDR3 consists of 12 residues. Germline-derived CDR1 and CDR2 are MGHRA and YSYEKL. Trimming took off 8 bases at V and 3 bases at J, with 9 bases between the two ends. The CDR3 DNA reads as TGCGCCAGCGGGGGAGAGACAGATACGCAGTATTTT. This codes for CASGGETDTQYF.

V usage is TRBV7-8 and J usage is TRBJ2-3; D is ambiguous. CDR1 and CDR2 (germline): SGHVS, FQNEAQ. Trimming stripped 8 bases from V and 5 bases from J, with 11 bases between. The CDR3 sequence is 12 residues long. The CDR3 sequence: CASSGVLDTQYF. As DNA, the CDR3 is TGTGCCAGCTCCGGAGTCCTAGATACGCAGTATTTT.

The sample holds a few counts of this clonotype. The J gene is TRBJ1-1, the V gene TRBV5-1; TRBD1 aligns across 8 bases. Losses at the gene ends were 3 bases for V and 13 bases for J; bases not matched to a gene: 8. CDR3 length equals 12 residues. From germline, CDR1 is SGHRS and CDR2 YFSETQ. This CDR3 reads CASSWGPGGLFF. The CDR3 coding sequence is TGCGCCAGCAGCTGGGGGCCAGGGGGCCTTTTCTTT. Full variable domain (missing parts from reference TRBV5-1 and TRBJ1-1): KAGVTQTPRYLIKTRGQQVTLSCSPISGHRSVSWYQQTPGQGLQFLFEYFSETQRNKGNFPGRFSGRQFSNSRSEMNVSTLELGDSALYLCASSWGPGGLFFGQGTRLTVV.

The sample holds a few counts of this clonotype. The J gene is TRBJ1-6, the V gene TRBV15, with a possible D match to TRBD1 (5 bases). Per the germline V gene, CDR1 is LNHNV and CDR2 is YYDKDF (reference sequence). This CDR3 has 17 residues. Between the trimmed V and J ends, which lost 8 bases and 3 bases, there was a span of 20 bases. The CDR3 sequence is CATPGQVWGFYNSPLHF. The CDR3 DNA sequence: TGTGCCACCCCCGGACAAGTTTGGGGCTTCTATAATTCACCCCTCCACTTT.

V gene TRBV15 combines with J gene TRBJ1-5, with D maybe TRBD1 (5 bases). From germline, CDR1 is LNHNV and CDR2 YYDKDF (reference sequence). The CDR3 is 15 residues long. V dropped 1 base and J dropped 2 bases, with 9 bases sitting between them. CDR3 sequence (DNA): TGTGCCACCAGCAGAGCCCGGGGGGGCAATCAGCCCCAGCATTTT. This sequence encodes CATSRARGGNQPQHF.

This clonotype was recorded at least ten times. The chain uses TRBV28 and TRBJ2-2, with D tentatively TRBD1 (6 bases). The V and J ends lost 3 bases and 6 bases respectively, with 11 bases between them. The CDR3 has 14 amino acids. Germline CDR1 MDHEN, CDR2 SYDVKM. The CDR3 DNA sequence: TGTGCCAGCAGTTTTTTGGGGGCCGCCGGGGAGCTGTTTTTT. Translation gives CASSFLGAAGELFF.

The CDR3: CASSIGSGTGSFF. In DNA form, the CDR3 reads TGTGCCAGTAGTATTGGCTCCGGGACAGGGTCGTTCTTC. V usage is TRBV19 and J usage is TRBJ2-1, with TRBD1 identical over 9 bases. Germline loops: CDR1 LNHDA, CDR2 SQIVND (reference sequence). Losses at the gene ends were 3 bases for V and 15 bases for J; bases not matched to a gene: 9. This CDR3 spans 13 amino acids.

This chain uses TRBV7-9 with TRBJ2-7, with a possible D match to TRBD2 (5 bases). Per germline, CDR1 SEHNR and CDR2 FQNEAQ (reference sequence). V was cut by 1 base and J by 1 base, with 17 bases left in between. This CDR3 has 17 amino acids. The CDR3 DNA reads TGTGCCAGCAGCTTAGAGTTGACCAGCGGCGCATCCTACGAGCAGTACGTC. Its translation is CASSLELTSGASYEQYV.

The V call is TRBV12-3 or TRBV12-4, the J call TRBJ2-7; 8 positions agree with TRBD1. The ends lost 4 bases at V and 5 bases at J; junction bases unmatched: 16. The CDR3 consists of 17 residues. Written as DNA, the CDR3 is TGTGCCAGCAGTTCACAGGGACAGGTAACCCCACCCGACGAGCAGTACTTC. Protein product: CASSSQGQVTPPDEQYF.

V gene TRBV4-1 combines with J gene TRBJ2-7; 12 bases agree with TRBD1. In germline, CDR1 is MGHRA, CDR2 YSYEKL. The CDR3 covers 16 residues. Trimming removed 1 base from V and 6 bases from J; junction bases left unmatched: 7. CDR3 loop: CASSQAPGQGAGEQYF. CDR3 in DNA: TGCGCCAGCAGCCAAGCCCCGGGACAGGGGGCCGGCGAGCAGTACTTC.

The rearrangement uses TRBV3-1 and TRBJ2-1, with 7 bases identical to TRBD1. The CDR3 has 12 residues. The germline V gene encodes CDR1 LGHDT and CDR2 YNNKEL (reference sequence). After removal of 6 bases from V and 10 bases from J, the junction contained 6 bases not matched to a gene. The DNA of the CDR3 is TGTGCCAGCAGTTTCGACAGGGTCGAGCAGTTCTTC. This codes for CASSFDRVEQFF.

The chain recombines TRBV20-1 with TRBJ2-1, with unresolved D. The V gene lost 1 base and the J gene lost 6 bases, with 16 bases spanning the gap. The CDR3 covers 15 residues. Germline V gene sequence: CDR1 DFQATT, CDR2 SNEGSKA (reference sequence). CDR3 residues: CSARAEPFAGNEQFF. The CDR3 nucleotides are TGCAGTGCTAGAGCCGAGCCTTTTGCAGGCAATGAGCAGTTCTTC.

The chain combines TRBV4-2 with TRBJ1-2; 9 bases are shared with TRBD1. This CDR3 contains 17 residues. The germline gives CDR1 LGHNA, CDR2 YNFKEQ. Unmatched junction bases numbered 15, after V lost 0 bases and J lost 10 bases. This CDR3 is CASSQDGLGQGLLSYTF. CDR3 bases: TGTGCCAGCAGCCAAGATGGCCTCGGACAGGGGCTCCTTTCCTACACCTTC.

This clonotype showed up just a few times. The junction departs from germline at one end; a sequencing error may be responsible. This sequence joins TRBV29-1 and TRBJ1-1; D may be TRBD1 (5 bases). The length of the CDR3 is 11 residues. Germline V CDR1 and CDR2: SQVTM, ANQGSEA. As DNA, the CDR3 is TGCAGCGTTGTCCGGGACGGGCTTCCGAGCTTT. It translates to CSVVRDGLPSF.

This clonotype was seen a handful of times. The V gene is TRBV9, the J gene TRBJ1-5, with no clear D. The length of the CDR3 is 14 residues. The V and J ends lost 2 bases and 7 bases respectively, with 13 bases between them. Germline CDR1 SGDLS, CDR2 YYNGEE. In DNA form, the CDR3 reads TGTGCCAGCAGCGTTGGAGGGATTAACCAGCCCCAGCATTTT. Protein: CASSVGGINQPQHF.

There are a few counts of this clonotype. The chain recombines TRBV5-1 with TRBJ2-3, with a possible D match to TRBD2 (7 bases). Germline V gene lookup returns CDR1 SGHRS and CDR2 YFSETQ. V was clipped by 5 bases and J by 4 bases, with 20 bases between them. CDR3 length: 16 amino acids. Here the CDR3 DNA reads TGCGCCAGCAGTTCACGCGGGGGCTACGACGCAGATACGCAGTATTTT. This encodes CASSSRGGYDADTQYF. The full variable domain, rest sourced from reference TRBV5-1 and TRBJ2-3, is KAGVTQTPRYLIKTRGQQVTLSCSPISGHRSVSWYQQTPGQGLQFLFEYFSETQRNKGNFPGRFSGRQFSNSRSEMNVSTLELGDSALYLCASSSRGGYDADTQYFGPGTRLTVL.

A few counts support this clonotype. The V call is TRBV12-5, the J call TRBJ2-1, with D perhaps matching TRBD2 (6 bases). V lost 1 base and J 2 bases, leaving 15 bases between the germline ends. Germline V gene sequence: CDR1 LGHNT, CDR2 FRNRAP. The CDR3 covers 17 residues. The CDR3 spells CASGLAGGGTPYNEQFF. In DNA form, the CDR3 reads TGTGCTAGTGGTTTGGCTGGTGGAGGGACCCCCTACAATGAGCAGTTCTTC.

The V gene is TRBV7-2, the J gene TRBJ2-2, with D possibly being TRBD1 or TRBD2 (6 bases each). The ends were cut back, 4 bases at V and 6 bases at J, with 15 bases in the middle. The CDR3 totals 15 residues. Germline loops: CDR1 SGHTA, CDR2 FQGNSA. CDR3 sequence: CASSWIGGPPGELFF. CDR3 DNA sequence: TGTGCCAGCAGCTGGATCGGGGGCCCTCCCGGGGAGCTGTTTTTT.

The V gene is TRBV19, the J gene TRBJ2-5, with 7 bases that match TRBD1. The CDR3 has 13 residues. The junction had 3 bases not matched to a gene; V was cut back by 4 bases and J by 4 bases. The V gene's germline CDR1 is LNHDA and CDR2 SQIVND (reference sequence). The CDR3 DNA follows: TGTGCCAGTAGTACGTGGGACAGAGAGACCCAGTACTTC. It translates to CASSTWDRETQYF.

The sample holds a few counts of this clonotype. V is TRBV19 and J is TRBJ2-1; 15 nucleotides align to TRBD2. The CDR3 loop spans 19 amino acids. Germline values: CDR1 LNHDA, CDR2 SQIVND (reference sequence). Trimming took 4 bases from V and 9 from J; bases not matched to a gene: 16. The CDR3 sequence is CASSRGTSGGPLGAVEQFF. DNA of the CDR3: TGTGCCAGTAGTAGAGGGACTAGCGGGGGGCCGCTTGGGGCGGTTGAGCAGTTCTTC.

In this sample, this clonotype turned up many times. CDR3 in DNA: TGCGCCAGCAGTTTGGACAGGGGTTTCGAGCAGTACGTC. Residues: CASSLDRGFEQYV. The genes are TRBV4-1 and TRBJ2-7; TRBD1 aligns across 9 bases. The CDR3 is made up of 13 amino acids. Trimming took 6 bases from V and 6 from J; bases not matched to a gene: 6. Germline V gene data show CDR1 as MGHRA and CDR2 as YSYEKL.

This clonotype showed up just a few times. CDR3 DNA sequence: TGCGCCAGCAGCCCAGGCGGACTAGTTGGGTTACGTACGCAGTATTTT. As protein: CASSPGGLVGLRTQYF. The chain employs TRBV4-3 and TRBJ2-3, with 7 bases that match TRBD2. The CDR3 runs 16 residues. The junction had 15 bases not matched to a gene; V was cut back by 4 bases and J by 8 bases. Germline CDR1 LGHNA, CDR2 YSLEER.

This clonotype was observed a single time. Mismatch with germline at one junction end may stem from a read error. CDR3 coding DNA: TGCGCCATCAGCCAAGATTATATGAACACTGAAGCTTTCTTT. It encodes CAISQDYMNTEAFF. V is TRBV4-3 and J is TRBJ1-1, with unresolved D. Germline V lookup: CDR1 LGHNA, CDR2 YSLEER. CDR3 length equals 14 residues.

This chain joins TRBV7-3 and TRBJ2-1, with 9 bases fitting TRBD2. Trimming at V came to 5 bases and at J to 8 bases, leaving 10 bases not matched to a gene. Germline assignment: CDR1 SGHTA and CDR2 FQGTGA. The CDR3 extends over 15 amino acids. CDR3 coding DNA: TGTGCCAGCAGCGCCTCGGGCGGGGGGGCTCATGAGCAGTTCTTC. Its protein product is CASSASGGGAHEQFF.

This clonotype was seen more than once but under ten times. V usage is TRBV6-2 or TRBV6-3 and J usage is TRBJ1-5; D remains ambiguous. Per the germline V gene, CDR1 is MNHEY and CDR2 is SVGEGT. The CDR3 contains 13 residues. V was clipped by 8 bases and J by 0 bases, with 8 bases between them. The DNA for the CDR3 is TGTGCCAGCGTCGCCTATAGCAATCAGCCCCAGCATTTT. It translates to CASVAYSNQPQHF.